These 8 T cell receptor beta chains were all obtained from the same sample, sequenced in a study of shared clonotypes between healthy human individuals. Some clones are missing from TCRdb's copy, which holds only in-frame ones; the method was immunoSEQ multiplex PCR. Among millions of clones listed, 85% to 95% were seen once. The material sequenced was naive CD4+ T cells sorted from blood. Subset given: CD45RA+ positively selected. These receptors came from a man between 18 and 29 years old in good health.

This sequence joins TRBV9 and TRBJ2-1, with 11 nucleotides matching TRBD2. The CDR3 totals 17 residues. With V trimmed by 4 bases and J by 0 bases, 6 bases remained unmatched. Germline CDR1 SGDLS, CDR2 YYNGEE. CDR3 in amino acids: CASSSTSGSLSYNEQFF. CDR3 in DNA: TGTGCCAGCAGCTCTACTAGCGGGAGTCTCTCCTACAATGAGCAGTTCTTC.

The chain joins TRBV19 to TRBJ2-7; 9 bases align to TRBD1. The CDR3 is 13 amino acids. With 11 bases clipped from V and 1 base from J, the junction kept 6 bases outside the gene matches. Germline V gene sequence: CDR1 LNHDA, CDR2 SQIVND (reference sequence). CDR3 in amino acids: CAARGTGSYEQYF. The CDR3 nucleotides read TGTGCCGCCCGGGGGACAGGGTCCTACGAGCAGTACTTC. Looking up the rest from reference TRBV19 and TRBJ2-7 gives the full variable domain: DGGITQSPKYLFRKEGQNVTLSCEQNLNHDAMYWYRQDPGQGLRLIYYSQIVNDFQKGDIAEGYSVSREKKESFPLTVTSAQKNPTAFYLCAARGTGSYEQYFGPGTRLTVT.

J is TRBJ2-1 and V is TRBV9, with 8 positions matching TRBD2. The CDR3 loop spans 17 amino acids. Looked up from germline, CDR1 is SGDLS and CDR2 is YYNGEE. The J segment lost 5 bases and the V segment lost 0 bases, leaving 10 bases of the junction unmatched. CDR3 loop: CASSVALLLAGNNEQFF. CDR3 sequence (DNA): TGTGCCAGCAGCGTAGCTCTCCTCCTAGCGGGCAACAATGAGCAGTTCTTC.

This chain uses TRBV9 with TRBJ2-2, with TRBD1 as a possible D gene (5 bases). Germline loops: CDR1 SGDLS, CDR2 YYNGEE. The CDR3 is made up of 14 amino acids. The ends were cut back, 4 bases at V and 5 bases at J, with 12 bases in the middle. CDR3 DNA: TGTGCCAGCAGCCCCAGGGTAGGGACCGGGGAGCTGTTTTTT. This sequence encodes CASSPRVGTGELFF.

V and J are TRBV5-1 and TRBJ2-5; D possibly matches TRBD1 or TRBD2 (5 bases each). The CDR3 has 15 amino acids. Trimming removed 4 bases at V and 5 bases at J, with 18 bases between. CDR1 and CDR2 (germline): SGHRS, YFSETQ. CDR3 residues: CASSGRQGPSETQYF. In DNA, the CDR3 is TGCGCCAGCAGCGGGCGGCAGGGACCTTCGGAGACCCAGTACTTC.

This rearrangement joins TRBV9 to TRBJ1-2, with 8 positions matching TRBD1. V lost 3 bases, J lost 7 bases, and 17 bases stayed unmatched. Germline lookup yields CDR1 SGDLS and CDR2 YYNGEE. The CDR3 consists of 17 residues. The CDR3 sequence: CASSATSFDRGRTGYTF. The DNA of the CDR3 is TGTGCCAGCAGCGCGACCTCTTTTGACAGGGGTCGTACTGGCTACACCTTC.

V is TRBV9 and J is TRBJ1-6; no reliable D call. The CDR3 runs 12 residues. Germline V gene lookup returns CDR1 SGDLS and CDR2 YYNGEE. V lost 5 bases to trimming and J lost 12 bases, with 12 bases between them. DNA of the CDR3: TGTGCCAGCAGTGCAGAACCGGGACCCCTCCACTTT. Its translation is CASSAEPGPLHF. The full variable domain, its missing parts supplied by reference TRBV9 and TRBJ1-6, is DSGVTQTPKHLITATGQRVTLRCSPRSGDLSVYWYQQSLDQGLQFLIQYYNGEERAKGNILERFSAQQFPDLHSELNLSSLELGDSALYFCASSAEPGPLHFGNGTRLTVT.

This rearrangement joins TRBV18 to TRBJ2-7; D unresolved. The CDR3 is 14 amino acids. Trimming removed 0 bases at V and 2 bases at J, with 8 bases between. Per the germline V gene, CDR1 is KGHSH and CDR2 is LQKENI. In DNA, the CDR3 is TGTGCCAGCTCACCACCGCACGCCCCCTACGAGCAGTACTTC. This translates into CASSPPHAPYEQYF.